The source of this T cell receptor beta chain is a study of vaccination effects on CD4 cells after COVID-19. Study-wide results and limits: Limitations: small convalescent group and missing early post-infection timepoints.

Clones were read by immunoSEQ multiplex PCR, and TCRdb kept only the in-frame ones, dropping some. The repertoire includes roughly 70,000 clones, roughly 76% of them detected once, and 0.8% to 1% sits in the top ten. In germline, CDR1 is MGHRA, CDR2 YSYEKL. There are 14 residues in the CDR3. As concerns this clone: Antigen unknown. A read error may produce the germline difference seen at one junction end.

Under the ViraFEST assay, PBMC were stimulated with viral peptide pools so that antigen-specific CD4+ T cells expanded. Sequencing was performed afterwards. CD4+ T cell isolation took place after less than 13 days of culture. Either the mRNA-1273 or the BNT162b2 vaccine was given to participants as two doses. Replacing half the medium with IL-2 medium was done on days 3 and 7. The gene calls are TRBV4-1 and TRBJ1-5; D remains ambiguous. The source was CD4+ T cells from PBMCs cultured with HCoV-OC43 spike peptides, collected after COVID-19 vaccination. The subset is: HCoV-OC43 spike overlapping peptide pool stimulation. This TCR derives from a human donor who received a COVID-19 vaccine. The CDR3 protein is CASSQGYSNQPQHF. The CDR3, as DNA: TGCGCCAGCAGTCAAGGTTATAGCAATCAGCCCCAGCATTTT.